This T cell receptor (beta chain) comes out of a study of CD8 T cells in Susac syndrome. The V gene lost 2 bases and the J gene lost 1 base, with 13 bases spanning the gap. The germline gives CDR1 SGHAT, CDR2 FQNNGV. The CDR3 totals 16 residues. An amount of RNA that ranged from about 0.45 to 1 ug was reverse transcribed with random hexamers. A single record per CDR3 protein comes from TCRdb applying MiXCR to the immunoSEQ multiplex PCR reads. The repertoire holds about 120,000 distinct CDR3 sequences, with approximately 93% as singletons. The rearrangement links TRBV11-2 to TRBJ2-3, with D possibly TRBD2 on 6 matching bases. The source is a human donor with multiple sclerosis. The sample was CD4+ T cells from PBMCs. DNA for the CDR3: TGTGCCAGCAGCTTACAGGGCGGGATCGGCACAGATACGCAGTATTTT. Amino acid sequence: CASSLQGGIGTDTQYF.